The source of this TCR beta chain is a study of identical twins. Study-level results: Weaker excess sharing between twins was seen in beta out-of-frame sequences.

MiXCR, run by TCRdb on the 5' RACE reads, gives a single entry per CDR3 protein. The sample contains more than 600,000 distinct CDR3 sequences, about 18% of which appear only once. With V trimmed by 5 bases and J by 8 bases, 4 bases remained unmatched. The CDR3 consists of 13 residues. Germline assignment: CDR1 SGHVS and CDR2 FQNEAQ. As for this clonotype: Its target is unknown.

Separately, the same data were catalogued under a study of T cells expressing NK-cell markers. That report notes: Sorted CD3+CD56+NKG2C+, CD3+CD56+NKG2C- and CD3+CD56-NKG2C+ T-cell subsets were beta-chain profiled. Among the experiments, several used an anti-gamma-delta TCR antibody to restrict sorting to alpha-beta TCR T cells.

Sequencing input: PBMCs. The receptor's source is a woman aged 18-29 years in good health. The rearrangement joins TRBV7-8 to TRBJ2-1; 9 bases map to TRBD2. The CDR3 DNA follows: TGTGCCAGCAGCCGGCGGGGGGGCCATGAGCAGTTCTTC. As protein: CASSRRGGHEQFF.